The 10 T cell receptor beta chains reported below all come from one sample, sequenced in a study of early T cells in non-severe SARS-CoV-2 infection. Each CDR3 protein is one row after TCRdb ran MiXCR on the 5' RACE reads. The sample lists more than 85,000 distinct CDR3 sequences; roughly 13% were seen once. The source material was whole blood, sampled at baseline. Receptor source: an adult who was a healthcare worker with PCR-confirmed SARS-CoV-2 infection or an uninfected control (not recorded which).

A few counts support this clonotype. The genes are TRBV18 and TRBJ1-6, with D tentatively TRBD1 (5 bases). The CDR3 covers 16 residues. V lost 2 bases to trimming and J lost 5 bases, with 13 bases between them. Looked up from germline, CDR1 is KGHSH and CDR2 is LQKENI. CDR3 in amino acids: CASSPTGQGDNSPLHF. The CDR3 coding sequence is TGTGCCAGCTCACCAACGGGCCAGGGAGATAATTCACCCCTCCACTTT.

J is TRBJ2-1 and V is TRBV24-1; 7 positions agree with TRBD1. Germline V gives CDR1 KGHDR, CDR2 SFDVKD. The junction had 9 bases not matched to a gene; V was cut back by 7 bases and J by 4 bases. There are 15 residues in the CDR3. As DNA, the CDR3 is TGTGCCACCAGAACCTCGGGACAGAAGTACAATGAGCAGTTCTTC. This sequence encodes CATRTSGQKYNEQFF.

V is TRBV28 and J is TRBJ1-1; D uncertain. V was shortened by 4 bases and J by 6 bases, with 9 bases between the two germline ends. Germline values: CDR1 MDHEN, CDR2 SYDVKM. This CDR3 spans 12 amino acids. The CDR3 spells CASSSSYAEAFF. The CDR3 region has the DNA TGTGCCAGCAGTTCCTCATACGCTGAAGCTTTCTTT. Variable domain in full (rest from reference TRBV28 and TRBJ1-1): DVKVTQSSRYLVKRTGEKVFLECVQDMDHENMFWYRQDPGLGLRLIYFSYDVKMKEKGDIPEGYSVSREKKERFSLILESASTNQTSMYLCASSSSYAEAFFGQGTRLTVV.

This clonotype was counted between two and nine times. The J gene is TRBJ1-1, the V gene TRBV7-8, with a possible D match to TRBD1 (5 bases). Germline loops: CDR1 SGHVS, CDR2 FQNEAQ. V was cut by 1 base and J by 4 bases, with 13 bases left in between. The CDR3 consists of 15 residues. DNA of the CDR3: TGTGCCAGCAGCTTAGGCACCGCGGGGGTCACTGAAGCTTTCTTT. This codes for CASSLGTAGVTEAFF.

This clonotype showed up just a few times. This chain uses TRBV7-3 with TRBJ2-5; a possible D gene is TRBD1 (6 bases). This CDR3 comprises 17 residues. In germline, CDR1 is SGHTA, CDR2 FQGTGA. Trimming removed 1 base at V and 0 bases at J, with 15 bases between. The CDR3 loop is CASSLRGQTPYQETQYF. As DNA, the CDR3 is TGTGCCAGCAGCTTAAGAGGACAGACTCCGTACCAAGAGACCCAGTACTTC.

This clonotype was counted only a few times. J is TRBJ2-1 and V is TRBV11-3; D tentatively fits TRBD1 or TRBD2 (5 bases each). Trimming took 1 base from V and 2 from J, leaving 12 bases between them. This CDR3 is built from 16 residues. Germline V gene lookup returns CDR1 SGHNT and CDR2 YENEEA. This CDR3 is CASSLAGWGTYNEQFF. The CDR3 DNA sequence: TGTGCCAGCAGCTTAGCCGGGTGGGGGACCTACAATGAGCAGTTCTTC. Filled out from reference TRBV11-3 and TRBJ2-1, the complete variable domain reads EAGVVQSPRYKIIEKKQPVAFWCNPISGHNTLYWYLQNLGQGPELLIRYENEEAVDDSQLPKDRFSAERLKGVDSTLKIQPAELGDSAVYLCASSLAGWGTYNEQFFGPGTRLTVL.

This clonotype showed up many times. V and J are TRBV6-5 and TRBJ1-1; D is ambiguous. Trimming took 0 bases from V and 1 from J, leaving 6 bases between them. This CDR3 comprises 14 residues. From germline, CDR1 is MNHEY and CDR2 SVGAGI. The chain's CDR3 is CASSYSPPNTEAFF. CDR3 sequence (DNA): TGTGCCAGCAGTTACTCCCCACCGAACACTGAAGCTTTCTTT.

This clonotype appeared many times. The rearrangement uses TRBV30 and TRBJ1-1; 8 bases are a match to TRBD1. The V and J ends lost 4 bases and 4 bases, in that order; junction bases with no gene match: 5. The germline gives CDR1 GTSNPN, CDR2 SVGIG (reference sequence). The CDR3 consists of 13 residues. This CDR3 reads CAWNYRGGTEAFF. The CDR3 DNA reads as TGTGCCTGGAACTACAGGGGGGGCACTGAAGCTTTCTTT.

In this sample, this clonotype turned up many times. The DNA for the CDR3 is TGCGCCAGCAGCCGTACAGGGGGCAATGAGCAGTTCTTC. It specifies CASSRTGGNEQFF. The V call is TRBV5-1, the J call TRBJ2-1; 8 positions agree with TRBD1. The CDR3 runs 13 residues. CDR1 is SGHRS and CDR2 is YFSETQ in the germline V gene. The ends lost 4 bases at V and 6 bases at J; junction bases unmatched: 3.

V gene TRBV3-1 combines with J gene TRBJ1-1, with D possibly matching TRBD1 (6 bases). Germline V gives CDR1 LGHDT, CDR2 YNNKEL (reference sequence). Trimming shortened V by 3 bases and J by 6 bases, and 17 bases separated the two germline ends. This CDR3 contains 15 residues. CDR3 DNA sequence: TGTGCCAGCAGCCACGATAAACAGGGTAAAGCTGAAGCTTTCTTT. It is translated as CASSHDKQGKAEAFF.